The T cell receptor (beta chain) described here comes from a study of blood T cell repertoires in COVID-19. Across the whole study: Nucleic acid was either cDNA or gDNA, and it came from T cells, B-cell-depleted T cells, or PBMCs.

The repertoire was sequenced with immunoSEQ multiplex PCR; TCRdb's copy has only in-frame clones and lacks some. The sample contains about 220,000 clones, under 90% of which appear only once. The germline CDR1 and CDR2 sequences are SGHDT and YYEEEE. The CDR3 has 16 residues. Trimming cost V 0 bases and J 2 bases, with 14 bases left between them. The clonotype comes from a woman aged 55-69 years who had recovered from COVID-19. The chain carries TRBV5-6 and TRBJ1-2; tentative D call: TRBD1 (6 bases). The material sequenced was PBMCs or T cells enriched from blood (not recorded which). The CDR3 loop reads CASSLGPRGANYGYTF. CDR3 bases: TGTGCCAGCAGCTTGGGTCCTCGGGGGGCCAACTATGGCTACACCTTC.